Listed here are 12 T cell receptor beta chains from one sample, sequenced in a study of blood T cell repertoires in COVID-19. Clones were sequenced by immunoSEQ multiplex PCR, and TCRdb holds only the in-frame ones, with some missing. The repertoire holds about 300,000 clones, with about nine tenths as singletons. Sequences were obtained from PBMCs or T cells enriched from blood (not recorded which). Receptors originate from a man aged 25 to 45 who had recovered from COVID-19.

The rearrangement links TRBV27 to TRBJ2-1; D perhaps matches TRBD2 (5 bases). Germline V gene sequence: CDR1 MNHEY, CDR2 SMNVEV (reference sequence). The V end lost 5 bases, the J end lost 10 bases, and 12 bases lay between the germline ends. The CDR3 covers 12 residues. The CDR3 reads CASSPRRPEQFF. CDR3 DNA sequence: TGTGCCAGCAGTCCTCGGAGGCCCGAGCAGTTCTTC.

J is TRBJ2-4 and V is TRBV18; a possible D gene is TRBD2 (5 bases). The CDR3 sequence is 15 residues long. Germline V gives CDR1 KGHSH, CDR2 LQKENI. The V gene lost 2 bases and the J gene lost 2 bases, with 10 bases spanning the gap. The DNA for the CDR3 is TGTGCCAGCTCACCATTTGGGGAGTCCAAAAACATTCAGTACTTC. Protein: CASSPFGESKNIQYF.

V and J are TRBV18 and TRBJ2-7; unclear D gene. The CDR3 has 14 residues. Trimming stripped 3 bases from V and 0 bases from J, with 9 bases between. Per germline, CDR1 KGHSH and CDR2 LQKENI. The CDR3 DNA sequence: TGTGCCAGCTCACCGACTTCTTCCTCCTACGAGCAGTACTTC. As protein: CASSPTSSSYEQYF. The whole variable domain, filled in from reference TRBV18 and TRBJ2-7, reads NAGVMQNPRHLVRRRGQEARLRCSPMKGHSHVYWYRQLPEEGLKFMVYLQKENIIDESGMPKERFSAEFPKEGPSILRIQQVVRGDSAAYFCASSPTSSSYEQYFGPGTRLTVT.

The chain combines TRBV6-1 with TRBJ1-2; D remains ambiguous. The germline gives CDR1 MNHNS, CDR2 SASEGT. Deletions cut 2 bases from V and 4 bases from J, with 11 bases between. The CDR3 length is 14 residues. CDR3 amino acids: CASSEQTLGYGYTF. Written as DNA, the CDR3 is TGTGCCAGCAGTGAACAGACACTAGGCTATGGCTACACCTTC.

The chain has TRBV2 and TRBJ1-2; perhaps TRBD1 as D (6 bases). CDR1 and CDR2 from the germline V gene are SNHLY and FYNNEI. V lost 6 bases, J lost 0 bases, and 11 bases lay in between. CDR3 length: 14 amino acids. The CDR3 region has the DNA TGTGCCAGCAGCCGGACAGCTACTAACTATGGCTACACCTTC. This translates into CASSRTATNYGYTF.

For this clone: Other DNA sequences in this specimen translate into the identical CDR3. CDR3 DNA sequence: TGTGCCAGCAGCCTTGGGACTAGCGCGAATGAGCAGTTCTTC. As protein: CASSLGTSANEQFF. The rearrangement joins TRBV6-5 to TRBJ2-1; 10 bases map to TRBD2. CDR1 MNHEY and CDR2 SVGAGI come from the germline V gene. V lost 6 bases, J lost 7 bases, and 6 bases stayed unmatched. CDR3 size: 14 residues.

The rearrangement uses TRBV9 and TRBJ2-1; 8 positions agree with TRBD2. The V segment lost 2 bases and the J segment 0 bases; nucleotides outside the gene matches: 4. Looked up from germline, CDR1 is SGDLS and CDR2 is YYNGEE. The CDR3 spans 16 residues. In nucleotides, the CDR3 is TGTGCCAGCAGCGTCTTTAGCGGGACCTCCTACAATGAGCAGTTCTTC. This codes for CASSVFSGTSYNEQFF.

The chain joins TRBV21-1 to TRBJ1-2; the table calls TRBD1, which could not be checked here. TRBV21-1 is tagged as a pseudogene. The CDR3 consists of 13 residues. The CDR3 DNA sequence: TGTGCCTTCCTCTGGACAGTCGCGTATGGCTACACCTTC. Protein product: CAFLWTVAYGYTF.

This chain joins TRBV7-9 and TRBJ1-1; a possible D gene is TRBD1 (5 bases). The length of the CDR3 is 13 residues. Germline loops: CDR1 SEHNR, CDR2 FQNEAQ (reference sequence). V lost 0 bases and J 6 bases, leaving 8 bases between the germline ends. CDR3 DNA sequence: TGTGCCAGCAGCTTAGCGGGAGGGGCTGAAGCTTTCTTT. It is translated as CASSLAGGAEAFF.

This rearrangement joins TRBV27 to TRBJ1-1, with 7 bases that match TRBD1. The CDR3 contains 15 residues. Germline-derived CDR1 and CDR2 are MNHEY and SMNVEV (reference sequence). V was clipped by 0 bases and J by 2 bases; unmatched bases: 3. In nucleotides, the CDR3 is TGTGCCAGCAGTTTATCGCCAGGGGGAAACACTGAAGCTTTCTTT. Protein: CASSLSPGGNTEAFF.

The chain combines TRBV6-5 with TRBJ2-5; TRBD2 agrees at 9 bases. V shed 8 bases, J shed 5 bases, and the junction held 9 bases outside the gene matches. This CDR3 has 14 amino acids. The germline V gene has CDR1 MNHEY and CDR2 SVGAGI. DNA of the CDR3: TGTGCCAGCTCGAGCGGGGGGCCTAGGGAGACCCAGTACTTC. Translated: CASSSGGPRETQYF.

The chain combines TRBV6-4 with TRBJ1-2; TRBD1 might be the D (6 bases). This CDR3 comprises 14 residues. CDR1 is MRHNA, CDR2 SNTAGT, per germline. The V and J ends lost 6 bases and 8 bases respectively, with 19 bases between them. The CDR3 nucleotides are TGTGCCAGCAGGAAGGACCGGGGGGCCGGAGGCTACACCTTC. Translation gives CASRKDRGAGGYTF.